This T cell receptor beta chain came from a study of blood T cell repertoires in COVID-19. Study-level background: PBMCs, B-cell-depleted T cells, or T cells provided the cDNA or gDNA that made up the material.

TCRdb's copy holds only in-frame clones and misses some; the assay was immunoSEQ multiplex PCR. The sample carries approximately 160,000 clones, roughly 84% recorded once. The sequence came from a woman in her forties or fifties in a cohort sampled during active or convalescent COVID-19. Sample: peripheral blood.

DNA for the CDR3: TGTGCTAGTGTCGAGGGGGGGCGAGAGACCCAGTACTTC. Its translation is CASVEGGRETQYF. The rearrangement links TRBV12-5 to TRBJ2-5; D is perhaps TRBD2 (7 bases). This CDR3 has 13 amino acids. Germline-derived CDR1 and CDR2 are LGHNT and FRNRAP. The V and J ends lost 7 bases and 4 bases respectively, with 13 bases between them. The full variable domain, completed using reference TRBV12-5 and TRBJ2-5, is DARVTQTPRHKVTEMGQEVTMRCQPILGHNTVFWYRQTMMQGLELLAYFRNRAPLDDSGMPKDRFSAEMPDATLATLKIQPSEPRDSAVYFCASVEGGRETQYFGPGTRLLVL.